The 5 T cell receptor beta chains below all came from one sample that was sequenced in a study of blood T cell repertoires in COVID-19. Method: immunoSEQ multiplex PCR; TCRdb's copy keeps in-frame clones and lacks some. Among 95,000 to 110,000 clones listed, just over 85% were seen once. Sequencing was carried out using peripheral blood. The receptors here all came from a human donor in a cohort sampled during active COVID-19.

This sequence joins TRBV19 and TRBJ2-1, with 10 nucleotides matching TRBD2. Germline V lookup: CDR1 LNHDA, CDR2 SQIVND (reference sequence). This CDR3 comprises 17 residues. V gave up 3 bases and J gave up 9 bases; unmatched junction bases: 14. The CDR3 reads CASSIELAGARSGEQFF. The CDR3 coding sequence is TGTGCCAGTAGTATTGAGCTAGCGGGAGCCCGGAGTGGTGAGCAGTTCTTC. The full variable domain, completed using reference TRBV19 and TRBJ2-1, is DGGITQSPKYLFRKEGQNVTLSCEQNLNHDAMYWYRQDPGQGLRLIYYSQIVNDFQKGDIAEGYSVSREKKESFPLTVTSAQKNPTAFYLCASSIELAGARSGEQFFGPGTRLTVL.

CDR3 sequence (DNA): TGTGCCAGCAGCTTGGGGGGCAGGGTCTATGGCTACACCTTC. It specifies CASSLGGRVYGYTF. The chain joins TRBV5-4 to TRBJ1-2; possibly TRBD1 for D (5 bases). The CDR3 runs to 14 residues. The V gene's germline CDR1 is SGHNT and CDR2 YYREEE (reference sequence). V dropped 0 bases and J dropped 4 bases, with 10 bases sitting between them.

V and J are TRBV25-1 and TRBJ1-5; TRBD1 aligns across 10 bases. This CDR3 is built from 15 residues. CDR1 is MGHDK and CDR2 is SYGVNS in the germline V gene. Trimming took 4 bases from V and 7 from J; bases not matched to a gene: 7. The CDR3 sequence: CASSASTGGEQPQHF. Written as DNA, the CDR3 is TGTGCCAGCAGTGCCTCGACAGGGGGCGAGCAGCCCCAGCATTTT.

This clone has only one observation. The chain combines TRBV29-1 with TRBJ1-6, with D perhaps TRBD1 (6 bases). Trimming took off 5 bases at V and 7 bases at J, with 12 bases between the two ends. Germline values: CDR1 SQVTM, CDR2 ANQGSEA. The length of the CDR3 is 13 residues. CDR3 sequence: CSVQRTVNSPLHF. CDR3 nucleotide sequence: TGCAGCGTTCAACGGACAGTCAATTCACCCCTCCACTTT.

J is TRBJ2-7 and V is TRBV4-3, with D possibly being TRBD1 (5 bases). The CDR3 sequence is 13 residues long. The V and J ends lost 0 bases and 9 bases respectively, with 12 bases between them. CDR1 and CDR2 (germline): LGHNA, YSLEER. CDR3 protein: CASSQDFMTVQYF. The CDR3 coding sequence is TGCGCCAGCAGCCAAGATTTCATGACAGTGCAGTACTTC.